Listed here is a single TCR beta chain. Sample time point: pre-treatment sample, taken before nivolumab and TIL therapy. Most excised metastases sampled were pleural nodules or supraclavicular lymph nodes. Patients were adults with stage 4 NSCLC. Trimming removed 6 bases from V and 1 base from J; junction bases left unmatched: 11. Germline lookup yields CDR1 MRHNA and CDR2 SNTAGT. The CDR3 spans 16 residues. The data originate from a study of TIL therapy for anti-PD-1-resistant metastatic lung cancer. Study-wide context: Half of patients were current or former smokers. Tumors carried a median roughly 1.6 non-synonymous mutations per megabase.

The libraries were made with immunoSEQ v3. Measured with immunoSEQ multiplex PCR; TCRdb has only the in-frame clones, and not every one. The table lists 45,000 to 60,000 clones, less than 75% of them singletons. This sample comprised tumor tissue, obtained at baseline. The genes are TRBV6-4 and TRBJ1-2, with 7 bases lining up with TRBD1. The receptor's source is a person aged 25 to 80 with non-small cell lung cancer. The CDR3 DNA follows: TGTGCCAGCAGAAAGGAAGGGACAGCTAGTAACTATGGCTACACCTTC. Its translation is CASRKEGTASNYGYTF.